The 16 T cell receptor beta chains presented below share a single source sample, sequenced in a study of T cells after yellow fever vaccination. TCRdb re-called the 5' RACE reads with MiXCR, one entry per CDR3 protein. The table shows hundreds of thousands of distinct CDR3 sequences, with more than 9% occurring only once. Source: PBMCs, taken on the day of the yellow fever booster vaccination. The receptors derive from a man aged 25 to 40 who received the YFV17D yellow fever vaccine.

This sequence joins TRBV10-3 and TRBJ2-3; 10 bases line up with TRBD2. Unmatched junction bases numbered 7, after V lost 10 bases and J lost 0 bases. The germline V gene has CDR1 ENHRY and CDR2 SYGVKD. This CDR3 spans 15 amino acids. Here the CDR3 reads CATERTSGSTDTQYF. The CDR3 nucleotides read TGTGCCACCGAGAGGACTAGCGGTAGCACAGATACGCAGTATTTT.

This clonotype was counted between two and nine times. The chain joins TRBV11-2 to TRBJ2-5; TRBD1 might be the D (6 bases). CDR1 SGHAT and CDR2 FQNNGV come from the germline V gene. Trimming removed 5 bases at V and 4 bases at J, with 14 bases between. The CDR3 extends over 14 amino acids. CDR3 bases: TGTGCCAGCAGCAGACAGGTTGGGAGAGAGACCCAGTACTTC. Protein sequence: CASSRQVGRETQYF.

Comment on this clonotype: The final CDR3 position lacks the conserved phenylalanine or tryptophan, pointing to a likely read error. This chain links TRBV9 with TRBJ2-5; a possible D gene is TRBD1 (5 bases). The CDR3 has 13 residues. Germline assignment: CDR1 SGDLS and CDR2 YYNGEE. The V end lost 2 bases, the J end lost 5 bases, and 10 bases lay between the germline ends. The CDR3 DNA follows: TGTGCCAGCAGCGTCAGGGTCGGGGAGACCCAGTACTTG. Protein product: CASSVRVGETQYL.

The table lists this clonotype with a few counts. The chain has TRBV10-3 and TRBJ2-7; D is possibly TRBD2 (6 bases). V was clipped by 10 bases and J by 4 bases, with 14 bases between them. The CDR3 length is 12 residues. Germline lookup yields CDR1 ENHRY and CDR2 SYGVKD. CDR3 DNA: TGTGCCAGCTCCGGGACTCGTTACGAGCAGTACTTC. It is translated as CASSGTRYEQYF.

In this sample, this clonotype turned up many times. V usage is TRBV12-3 or TRBV12-4 and J usage is TRBJ2-7; 7 bases align to TRBD1. Germline trimming cut 6 bases from V and 6 bases from J; bases unmatched to any gene: 8. This CDR3 is 13 amino acids long. The CDR3: CASSPRQGGEQYF. The CDR3 bases are TGTGCCAGCAGCCCTCGACAGGGCGGCGAGCAGTACTTC.

The chain uses TRBV29-1 and TRBJ2-3; TRBD2 is a possible D gene (6 bases). Trimming took off 8 bases at V and 4 bases at J, with 22 bases between the two ends. This CDR3 is built from 15 residues. The germline V gene encodes CDR1 SQVTM and CDR2 ANQGSEA. CDR3 loop: CSTFVGTPSADTQYF. For the CDR3, the DNA is TGCAGCACCTTTGTGGGGACTCCCTCTGCAGATACGCAGTATTTT.

In its sample, this clonotype was seen a few times. The gene calls are TRBV11-2 and TRBJ2-1; unclear D gene. This CDR3 has 15 residues. Trimming took 1 base from V and 5 from J, leaving 12 bases between them. CDR1 and CDR2 from the germline V gene are SGHAT and FQNNGV. In DNA form, the CDR3 reads TGTGCCAGCAGCTTAGCCCACGGGCTCCACAATGAGCAGTTCTTC. It yields the protein CASSLAHGLHNEQFF.

The gene calls are TRBV29-1 and TRBJ2-7; 14 bases line up with TRBD2. Germline CDR1 reads SQVTM; CDR2 reads ANQGSEA. The CDR3 runs to 14 residues. After removal of 7 bases from V and 5 bases from J, the junction contained 7 bases not matched to a gene. In DNA form, the CDR3 reads TGCAGCGGTGGGACTAGCGGGAGTATCAACGAGCAGTACTTC. This gives the protein CSGGTSGSINEQYF.

Concerning this clonotype: Its ends do not fully match the called genes, so a read error is possible. Written as DNA, the CDR3 is TGTGCCAGCAGCCAGATGGGCATCCGTTTGTACGACTACGGCTACACCTTC. This translates into CASSQMGIRLYDYGYTF. The chain is built from TRBV14 and TRBJ1-2; D call uncertain. CDR1 is SGHDN, CDR2 FVKESK, per germline. This CDR3 comprises 17 residues.

The chain couples TRBV20-1 to TRBJ1-2, with D perhaps matching TRBD1 (5 bases). Germline V gives CDR1 DFQATT, CDR2 SNEGSKA (reference sequence). This CDR3 is 12 amino acids long. V dropped 4 bases and J dropped 4 bases, with 10 bases sitting between them. The CDR3 DNA is TGCAGTGCTATTGTGGGGGGCTATGGCTACACCTTC. Protein sequence: CSAIVGGYGYTF.

The chain employs TRBV12-3 or TRBV12-4 and TRBJ2-3, with TRBD1 as a possible D gene (5 bases). V lost 4 bases, J lost 2 bases, and 16 bases lay in between. The CDR3 spans 16 residues. In DNA form, the CDR3 reads TGTGCCAGCAGTTCAGGGCAGTTACTTGACACAGATACGCAGTATTTT. Translating gives CASSSGQLLDTDTQYF.

Only a few counts were recorded for this clonotype. This chain connects TRBV20-1 to TRBJ2-7, with D maybe TRBD2 (6 bases). Germline-derived CDR1 and CDR2 are DFQATT and SNEGSKA (reference sequence). CDR3 length: 14 amino acids. The germline V and J ends were trimmed by 6 bases and 4 bases, with 19 bases remaining between them. CDR3 in DNA: TGCAGTGCCCCAGTGGGAGGCCAAACTTACGAGCAGTACTTC. Encoded protein: CSAPVGGQTYEQYF.

This clonotype was recorded a few times. The rearrangement joins TRBV7-3 to TRBJ1-1; D gene uncertain. There are 13 residues in the CDR3. V was cut by 2 bases and J by 7 bases, with 11 bases left in between. Per the germline V gene, CDR1 is SGHTA and CDR2 is FQGTGA. This CDR3 is CASSLENSLEAFF. In DNA form, the CDR3 reads TGTGCCAGCAGCTTAGAGAATAGCCTTGAAGCTTTCTTT.

The chain couples TRBV5-1 to TRBJ2-4, with D uncertain. The CDR3 totals 11 residues. The germline CDR1 and CDR2 sequences are SGHRS and YFSETQ. Trimming took off 6 bases at V and 6 bases at J, with 7 bases between the two ends. The CDR3 sequence is CASTIGNIQYF. In DNA, the CDR3 is TGCGCCAGCACGATTGGAAACATTCAGTACTTC.

V is TRBV10-3 and J is TRBJ2-1; 14 bases line up with TRBD2. The junction had 5 bases not matched to a gene; V was cut back by 0 bases and J by 4 bases. CDR1 is ENHRY, CDR2 SYGVKD, per germline. CDR3 length equals 18 residues. The CDR3 DNA sequence: TGTGCCATCAGTGAGTCTGGGACTAGCGGGAGTAGTTACAATGAGCAGTTCTTC. It translates to CAISESGTSGSSYNEQFF.

This clonotype was seen a few times. The chain uses TRBV6-2 or TRBV6-3 and TRBJ1-5, with D unresolved. V lost 8 bases to trimming and J lost 2 bases, with 25 bases between them. This CDR3 spans 18 amino acids. The germline CDR1 and CDR2 sequences are MNHEY and SVGEGT. CDR3: CASAKREKTDSGNQPQHF. The CDR3 DNA reads as TGTGCCAGCGCAAAGCGGGAAAAAACAGATTCGGGCAATCAGCCCCAGCATTTT.